Presented here are 11 T cell receptor beta chains from one specimen sequenced in a study of blood T cell repertoires in COVID-19. Clones were read by immunoSEQ multiplex PCR, and TCRdb kept only the in-frame ones, dropping some. The sample yields fewer than 300,000 clones, 90% to 95% seen once. Sequenced input: peripheral blood. All receptors derive from a woman under 40 with COVID-19, enrolled during active disease.

This chain links TRBV7-2 with TRBJ2-3, with a possible D match to TRBD2 (6 bases). Germline V gene lookup returns CDR1 SGHTA and CDR2 FQGNSA. There are 15 residues in the CDR3. Between the trimmed V and J ends, which lost 5 bases and 0 bases, there was a span of 12 bases. CDR3 amino acids: CASSPAGFSTDTQYF. Written as DNA, the CDR3 is TGTGCCAGCAGCCCGGCGGGATTTAGCACAGATACGCAGTATTTT. Variable domain in full (rest from reference TRBV7-2 and TRBJ2-3): GAGVSQSPSNKVTEKGKDVELRCDPISGHTALYWYRQSLGQGLEFLIYFQGNSAPDKSGLPSDRFSAERTGGSVSTLTIQRTQQEDSAVYLCASSPAGFSTDTQYFGPGTRLTVL.

This chain uses TRBV19 with TRBJ2-1, with 7 positions matching TRBD2. Germline V gene sequence: CDR1 LNHDA, CDR2 SQIVND (reference sequence). V lost 4 bases to trimming and J lost 4 bases; unmatched junction nucleotides: 4. The CDR3 covers 14 residues. The CDR3 sequence: CASSTGGVYNEQFF. In DNA, the CDR3 is TGTGCCAGTAGTACGGGGGGAGTATACAATGAGCAGTTCTTC.

The rearrangement links TRBV3-1 (or the pseudogene TRBV3-2) to TRBJ2-7, with 11 positions matching TRBD1. V was pared by 4 bases and J by 6 bases, with 2 bases of the junction left unmatched. CDR1 LGHDT and CDR2 YNNKEL come from the germline V gene (reference sequence). The length of the CDR3 is 13 residues. CDR3 sequence reads: CASSPGTGGEQYF. The CDR3 region has the DNA TGTGCCAGCAGCCCCGGGACAGGGGGCGAGCAGTACTTC.

The chain couples TRBV5-1 to TRBJ1-1; 7 positions match TRBD1. The V gene end was trimmed by 4 bases and the J gene end by 2 bases; junction bases not matched to a gene: 8. Germline V CDR1 and CDR2: SGHRS, YFSETQ. The CDR3 extends over 15 amino acids. CDR3 sequence: CASSTGDSLNTEAFF. The CDR3 DNA reads TGCGCCAGCAGCACAGGGGATAGCCTCAACACTGAAGCTTTCTTT.

This chain links TRBV27 with TRBJ2-7; 7 positions match TRBD2. Germline V gene data show CDR1 as MNHEY and CDR2 as SMNVEV (reference sequence). There are 18 residues in the CDR3. Losses at the gene ends were 2 bases for V and 0 bases for J; bases not matched to a gene: 13. The CDR3 DNA reads TGTGCCAGCAGTTTAAGGGCGGGAGCCATTAGGAGCTCCTACGAGCAGTACTTC. Protein: CASSLRAGAIRSSYEQYF.

The rearrangement links TRBV30 to TRBJ1-5; D gene unclear. This CDR3 has 14 residues. The germline V gene encodes CDR1 GTSNPN and CDR2 SVGIG (reference sequence). Trimming left V 0 bases short and J 6 bases short, with 12 bases between. The CDR3 spells CAWSVSMAAQPQHF. The DNA of the CDR3 is TGTGCCTGGAGTGTAAGTATGGCCGCTCAGCCCCAGCATTTT.

The V gene is TRBV30, the J gene TRBJ1-1; maybe TRBD1 (5 bases). The germline V and J ends were trimmed by 1 base and 0 bases, with 6 bases remaining between them. The length of the CDR3 is 13 residues. The germline CDR1 and CDR2 sequences are GTSNPN and SVGIG (reference sequence). As DNA, the CDR3 is TGTGCCTGGAGTGGGGGGGTGAACACTGAAGCTTTCTTT. It translates to CAWSGGVNTEAFF. Supplemented by reference TRBV30 and TRBJ1-1, the full variable domain reads SQTIHQWPATLVQPVGSPLSLECTVEGTSNPNLYWYRQAAGRGLQLLFYSVGIGQISSEVPQNLSASRPQDRQFILSSKKLLLSDSGFYLCAWSGGVNTEAFFGQGTRLTVV.

The rearrangement links TRBV19 to TRBJ2-1; a weak D match, TRBD2 (5 bases). The CDR3 is 14 amino acids. From germline, CDR1 is LNHDA and CDR2 SQIVND (reference sequence). V lost 1 base and J lost 7, with 11 bases in between. This CDR3 is CASSIGGFVNEQFF. In DNA form, the CDR3 reads TGTGCCAGTAGTATAGGAGGGTTCGTAAATGAGCAGTTCTTC.

The genes are TRBV18 and TRBJ2-7; TRBD1 is a possible D gene (6 bases). V dropped 7 bases and J dropped 2 bases, with 21 bases sitting between them. CDR1 KGHSH and CDR2 LQKENI come from the germline V gene. The CDR3 extends over 16 amino acids. The CDR3 protein is CASCTRQGTPPYEQYF. CDR3 coding DNA: TGTGCCAGCTGCACTCGCCAGGGGACCCCGCCCTACGAGCAGTACTTC.

This chain joins TRBV14 and TRBJ2-1; 7 nucleotides align to TRBD2. V lost 0 bases and J lost 6; bases outside the gene matches: 14. The CDR3 is 18 residues long. The germline V gene has CDR1 SGHDN and CDR2 FVKESK. The CDR3 here is CASSQEWGGPSLGNEQFF. The DNA of the CDR3 is TGTGCCAGCAGCCAAGAGTGGGGAGGGCCCTCCCTTGGCAATGAGCAGTTCTTC.

A few counts support this clone. The chain joins TRBV7-2 to TRBJ1-1; 7 nucleotides line up with TRBD1. The length of the CDR3 is 14 residues. CDR1 is SGHTA and CDR2 is FQGNSA in the germline V gene. Trimming took 5 bases from V and 11 from J; bases not matched to a gene: 14. In DNA form, the CDR3 reads TGTGCCAGCAGCCCCTTTGGACAGGCTACCAGGGCTTTCTTT. Translated: CASSPFGQATRAFF.